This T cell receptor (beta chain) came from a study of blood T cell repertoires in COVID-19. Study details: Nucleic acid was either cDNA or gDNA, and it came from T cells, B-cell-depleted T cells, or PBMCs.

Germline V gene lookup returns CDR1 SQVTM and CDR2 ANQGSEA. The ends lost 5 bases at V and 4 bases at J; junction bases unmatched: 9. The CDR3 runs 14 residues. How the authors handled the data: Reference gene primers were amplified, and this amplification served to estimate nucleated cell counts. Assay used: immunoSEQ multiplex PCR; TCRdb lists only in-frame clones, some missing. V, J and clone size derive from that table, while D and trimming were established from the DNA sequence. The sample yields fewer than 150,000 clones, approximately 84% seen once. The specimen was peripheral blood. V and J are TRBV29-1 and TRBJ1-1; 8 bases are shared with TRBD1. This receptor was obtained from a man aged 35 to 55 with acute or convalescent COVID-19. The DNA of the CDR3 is TGCAGCGTTTCGCCGACAGGGGCCGTCACTGAAGCTTTCTTT. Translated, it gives CSVSPTGAVTEAFF. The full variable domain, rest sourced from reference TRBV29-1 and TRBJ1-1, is SAVISQKPSRDICQRGTSLTIQCQVDSQVTMMFWYRQQPGQSLTLIATANQGSEATYESGFVIDKFPISRPNLTFSTLTVSNMSPEDSSIYLCSVSPTGAVTEAFFGQGTRLTVV.